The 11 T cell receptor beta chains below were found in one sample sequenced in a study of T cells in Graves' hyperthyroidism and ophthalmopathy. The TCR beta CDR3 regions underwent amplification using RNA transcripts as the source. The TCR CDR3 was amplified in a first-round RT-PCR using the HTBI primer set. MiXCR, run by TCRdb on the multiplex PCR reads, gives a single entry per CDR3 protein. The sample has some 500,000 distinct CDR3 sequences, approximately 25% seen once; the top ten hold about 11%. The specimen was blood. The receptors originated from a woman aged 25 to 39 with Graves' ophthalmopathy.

CDR3 protein: CAWSVSLNNQPQHF. The CDR3 bases are TGTGCCTGGAGTGTTTCCTTAAACAATCAGCCCCAGCATTTT. The chain has TRBV30 and TRBJ1-5; D is unresolved. Germline V gene sequence: CDR1 GTSNPN, CDR2 SVGIG (reference sequence). V was pared by 0 bases and J by 3 bases, with 9 bases between. The CDR3 contains 14 residues.

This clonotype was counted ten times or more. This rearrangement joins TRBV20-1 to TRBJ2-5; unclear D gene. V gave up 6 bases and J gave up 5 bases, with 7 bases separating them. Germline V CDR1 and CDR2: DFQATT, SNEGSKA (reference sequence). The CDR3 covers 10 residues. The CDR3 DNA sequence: TGCAGTGCCTATCGGGAGACCCAGTACTTC. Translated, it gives CSAYRETQYF.

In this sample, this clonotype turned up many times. Here the CDR3 reads CASSQRTVEMGTQYF. The DNA of the CDR3 is TGCGCCAGCAGCCAGCGGACAGTCGAGATGGGGACCCAGTACTTC. The gene calls are TRBV4-1 and TRBJ2-5; the D gene is possibly TRBD1 (6 bases). Germline values: CDR1 MGHRA, CDR2 YSYEKL. Trimming removed 3 bases at V and 7 bases at J, with 18 bases between. The CDR3 is 15 amino acids.

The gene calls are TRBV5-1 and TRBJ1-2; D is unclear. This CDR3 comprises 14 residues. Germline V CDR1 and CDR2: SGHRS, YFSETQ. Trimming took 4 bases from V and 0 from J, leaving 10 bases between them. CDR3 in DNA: TGCGCCAGCAGCCCCGCCATGGCTAACTATGGCTACACCTTC. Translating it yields CASSPAMANYGYTF.

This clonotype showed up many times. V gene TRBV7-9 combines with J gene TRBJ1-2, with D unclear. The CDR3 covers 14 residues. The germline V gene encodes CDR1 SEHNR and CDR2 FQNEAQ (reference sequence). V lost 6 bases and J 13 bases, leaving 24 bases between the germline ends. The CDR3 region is CASSPSGAVFGCTF. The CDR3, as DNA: TGTGCCAGCAGTCCCTCCGGAGCCGTTTTCGGGTGCACCTTC. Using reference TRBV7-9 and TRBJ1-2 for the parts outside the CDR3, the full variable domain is DTGVSQNPRHKITKRGQNVTFRCDPISEHNRLYWYRQTLGQGPEFLTYFQNEAQLEKSRLLSDRFSAERPKGSFSTLEIQRTEQGDSAMYLCASSPSGAVFGCTFGSGTRLTVV.

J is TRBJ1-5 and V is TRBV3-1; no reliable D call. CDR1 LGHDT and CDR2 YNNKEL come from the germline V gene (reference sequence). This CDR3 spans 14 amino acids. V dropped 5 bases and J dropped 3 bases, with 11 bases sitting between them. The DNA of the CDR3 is TGTGCCAGCAGCACAGACGGGGTCAATCAGCCCCAGCATTTT. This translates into CASSTDGVNQPQHF. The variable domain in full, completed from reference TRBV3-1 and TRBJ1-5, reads DTAVSQTPKYLVTQMGNDKSIKCEQNLGHDTMYWYKQDSKKFLKIMFSYNNKELIINETVPNRFSPKSPDKAHLNLHINSLELGDSAVYFCASSTDGVNQPQHFGDGTRLSIL.

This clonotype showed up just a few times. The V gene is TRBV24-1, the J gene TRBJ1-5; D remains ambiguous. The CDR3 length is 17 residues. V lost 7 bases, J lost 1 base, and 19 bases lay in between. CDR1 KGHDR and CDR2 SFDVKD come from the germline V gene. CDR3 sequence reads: CATRRRFFFSSNQPQHF. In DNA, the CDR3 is TGTGCCACCAGACGGAGGTTTTTTTTCTCCAGCAATCAGCCCCAGCATTTT.

The CDR3: CASSPMAGGQETQYF. CDR3 DNA: TGTGCCAGCAGCCCCATGGCGGGGGGACAAGAGACCCAGTACTTC. The V gene is TRBV7-3, the J gene TRBJ2-5; 8 positions agree with TRBD2. The V segment lost 5 bases and the J segment 2 bases; nucleotides outside the gene matches: 7. Germline V gene sequence: CDR1 SGHTA, CDR2 FQGTGA. The CDR3 consists of 15 residues. Full variable domain (outside the CDR3, taken from reference TRBV7-3 and TRBJ2-5): GAGVSQTPSNKVTEKGKYVELRCDPISGHTALYWYRQSLGQGPEFLIYFQGTGAADDSGLPNDRFFAVRPEGSVSTLKIQRTERGDSAVYLCASSPMAGGQETQYFGPGTRLLVL.

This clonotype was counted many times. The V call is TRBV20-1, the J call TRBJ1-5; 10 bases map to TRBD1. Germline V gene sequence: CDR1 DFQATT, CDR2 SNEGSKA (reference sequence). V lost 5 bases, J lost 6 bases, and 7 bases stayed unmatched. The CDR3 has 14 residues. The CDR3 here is CSALSGTGVQPQHF. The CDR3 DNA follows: TGCAGTGCTCTATCCGGGACAGGGGTTCAGCCCCAGCATTTT.

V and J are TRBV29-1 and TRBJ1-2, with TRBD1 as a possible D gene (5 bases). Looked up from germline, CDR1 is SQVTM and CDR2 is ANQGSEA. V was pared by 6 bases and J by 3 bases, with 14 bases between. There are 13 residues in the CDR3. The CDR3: CSVGVDRDYGYTF. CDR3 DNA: TGCAGCGTGGGGGTAGACAGAGACTATGGCTACACCTTC.

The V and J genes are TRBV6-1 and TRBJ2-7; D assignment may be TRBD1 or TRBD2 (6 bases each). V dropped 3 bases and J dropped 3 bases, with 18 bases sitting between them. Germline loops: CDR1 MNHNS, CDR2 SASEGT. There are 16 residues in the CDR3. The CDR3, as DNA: TGTGCCAGCAGTGACGTAGGGGGGCCCACTAACTACGAGCAGTACTTC. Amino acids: CASSDVGGPTNYEQYF.